The 23 T cell receptor beta chains below all came from one sample that was sequenced in a study of OX40 agonist ivuxolimab in advanced cancers. Using immunoSEQ multiplex PCR, the repertoire was profiled, and TCRdb retains in-frame clones only, with some absent. The data contain tens of thousands of clones, roughly 90% of them seen just once; the ten biggest clones take up roughly 3.5%. This material consisted of CD4+ or CD8+ T cells sorted from blood, taken in a trial of the OX40 agonist ivuxolimab. The receptors here all came from an adult with an advanced solid tumor such as melanoma, head and neck, liver or kidney cancer.

On this clone: The junction and the germline gene differ at one end; a read error may be behind it. The chain carries TRBV11-2 and TRBJ2-1; D unclear. The germline gives CDR1 SGHAT, CDR2 FQNNGV. The CDR3 extends over 13 amino acids. The CDR3 sequence is CASSLGPNNEQFF. CDR3 bases: TGTGCCAGCAGTTTAGGGCCTAACAATGAGCAGTTCTTC.

The gene calls are TRBV11-2 and TRBJ2-2, with D possibly being TRBD1 or TRBD2 (5 bases each). Germline-derived CDR1 and CDR2 are SGHAT and FQNNGV. Trimming left V 5 bases short and J 10 bases short, with 20 bases between. This CDR3 has 15 residues. The CDR3 spells CASSPRRLGVEELFF. The CDR3 DNA follows: TGTGCCAGCAGCCCCCGTCGGTTGGGGGTGGAGGAGCTGTTTTTT.

J is TRBJ1-2 and V is TRBV18; 7 bases map to TRBD1. The CDR3 consists of 13 residues. The V gene end was trimmed by 6 bases and the J gene end by 8 bases; junction bases not matched to a gene: 9. CDR1 is KGHSH, CDR2 LQKENI, per germline. The CDR3 DNA follows: TGTGCCAGCTCCCGCCCCGCGGACAGGGGCTACACCTTC. It translates to CASSRPADRGYTF.

The table lists this clone with a few counts. This chain uses TRBV7-2 with TRBJ1-6; no reliable D call. V dropped 1 base and J dropped 0 bases, with 4 bases sitting between them. This CDR3 is 15 amino acids long. CDR1 and CDR2 (germline): SGHTA, FQGNSA. The CDR3 DNA reads TGTGCCAGCAGCTTAGAGGTCTCCTATAATTCACCCCTCCACTTT. As protein: CASSLEVSYNSPLHF.

The V call is TRBV9, the J call TRBJ2-7; possible D gene TRBD1, 5 bases. V gave up 0 bases and J gave up 5 bases, with 15 bases separating them. Germline CDR1 and CDR2: SGDLS and YYNGEE. This CDR3 contains 15 residues. CDR3 nucleotides: TGTGCCAGCAGCGTAGGGCAGGGTCGGTCCCACGAGCAGTACTTC. This gives the protein CASSVGQGRSHEQYF.

The genes are TRBV11-3 and TRBJ2-1, with 9 bases fitting TRBD2. The V segment lost 4 bases and the J segment 9 bases; nucleotides outside the gene matches: 10. CDR1 SGHNT and CDR2 YENEEA come from the germline V gene. The CDR3 is 15 amino acids. The CDR3 region is CASSSGLAGVIEQFF. The CDR3 nucleotides read TGTGCCAGCAGCTCCGGTTTAGCGGGAGTTATTGAGCAGTTCTTC.

The rearrangement links TRBV6-7 to TRBJ2-5, with 10 positions matching TRBD2. TRBV6-7 is recorded as an ORF, its role being uncertain. The junction had 10 bases not matched to a gene; V was cut back by 1 base and J by 2 bases. The CDR3 contains 18 residues. The CDR3 here is CASSYFVLAGAPQETQYF. In DNA, the CDR3 is TGTGCCAGCAGTTACTTCGTTCTAGCGGGGGCTCCACAAGAGACCCAGTACTTC.

The rearrangement joins TRBV10-3 to TRBJ2-7; no reliable D call. Germline V gene lookup returns CDR1 ENHRY and CDR2 SYGVKD. This CDR3 has 14 residues. Trimming pared 0 bases from V and 6 bases from J, leaving 12 bases between. Here the CDR3 DNA reads TGTGCCATCAGTGAGTCAGGGCCGACGGGCGAGCAGTACTTC. Its translation: CAISESGPTGEQYF.

V is TRBV15 and J is TRBJ1-1; TRBD1 matches 8 bases. V lost 0 bases and J lost 5; bases outside the gene matches: 8. The V gene's germline CDR1 is LNHNV and CDR2 YYDKDF (reference sequence). This CDR3 is 16 amino acids long. CDR3 sequence reads: CATSRDRGRGGTEAFF. The CDR3 DNA reads TGTGCCACCAGCAGAGACAGGGGGCGCGGAGGGACTGAAGCTTTCTTT.

The rearrangement joins TRBV2 to TRBJ2-1, with TRBD2 matching 10 bases. Germline CDR1 reads SNHLY; CDR2 reads FYNNEI. This CDR3 spans 16 amino acids. V trimming: 6 bases; J trimming: 1 base; junction bases outside the gene matches: 6. The CDR3 reads CASRRTSGLSYNEQFF. The CDR3 nucleotides are TGTGCCAGCAGGCGGACTAGCGGCCTATCCTACAATGAGCAGTTCTTC.

The chain recombines TRBV21-1 with TRBJ2-1. TRBV21-1 counts as a pseudogene. The CDR3 totals 12 residues. The CDR3 sequence: CASSNGWNEQFF. DNA for the CDR3: TGTGCCAGCAGCAATGGGTGGAATGAGCAGTTCTTC.

V and J are TRBV5-4 and TRBJ2-7; a weak D match, TRBD1 (5 bases). This CDR3 is built from 13 residues. V was cut by 4 bases and J by 13 bases, with 21 bases left in between. Germline CDR1 and CDR2: SGHNT and YYREEE (reference sequence). CDR3 sequence: CASSDKILGDFYF. CDR3 coding DNA: TGTGCCAGCAGCGACAAAATATTAGGGGATTTTTACTTC.

The gene calls are TRBV4-2 and TRBJ2-5; D is perhaps TRBD2 (7 bases). Between the trimmed V and J ends, which lost 3 bases and 5 bases, there was a span of 13 bases. This CDR3 has 14 residues. The germline CDR1 and CDR2 sequences are LGHNA and YNFKEQ. CDR3 amino acids: CASSQGGGIETQYF. The CDR3, as DNA: TGTGCCAGCAGCCAGGGAGGGGGGATCGAGACCCAGTACTTC.

This clone was recorded once. This rearrangement joins TRBV19 to TRBJ1-4, with TRBD1 as a possible D gene (5 bases). The germline V gene has CDR1 LNHDA and CDR2 SQIVND (reference sequence). The V gene lost 8 bases and the J gene lost 8 bases, with 15 bases spanning the gap. This CDR3 is built from 13 residues. CDR3 in amino acids: CASGATWGEKLFF. CDR3 sequence (DNA): TGTGCCAGTGGTGCCACGTGGGGCGAAAAACTGTTTTTT.

This chain uses TRBV9 with TRBJ1-3, with no clear D. V lost 4 bases and J 0 bases, leaving 2 bases between the germline ends. The germline gives CDR1 SGDLS, CDR2 YYNGEE. The CDR3 contains 12 residues. Written as DNA, the CDR3 is TGTGCCAGCAGCTTCTCTGGAAACACCATATATTTT. Translation: CASSFSGNTIYF.

The chain links TRBV5-6 to TRBJ1-4; D is perhaps TRBD1 (5 bases). The CDR3 has 16 amino acids. The V and J ends lost 4 bases and 7 bases respectively, with 20 bases between them. In germline, CDR1 is SGHDT, CDR2 YYEEEE. The CDR3 here is CASSPPQGLLAEKLFF. The CDR3, as DNA: TGTGCCAGCAGCCCCCCCCAGGGTTTATTGGCTGAAAAACTGTTTTTT.

The J gene is TRBJ2-7, the V gene TRBV7-9; TRBD2 might be the D (5 bases). Germline CDR1 SEHNR, CDR2 FQNEAQ (reference sequence). Trimming stripped 5 bases from V and 2 bases from J, with 16 bases between. The length of the CDR3 is 15 residues. CDR3 amino acids: CASSPGWERAYEQYF. The CDR3 DNA sequence: TGTGCCAGCAGCCCCGGCTGGGAGCGCGCCTACGAGCAGTACTTC.

This clone was seen a handful of times. The chain has TRBV13 and TRBJ2-7; 7 bases are a match to TRBD2. The CDR3 spans 13 residues. Germline-derived CDR1 and CDR2 are PRHDT and FYEKMQ (reference sequence). With V trimmed by 4 bases and J by 5 bases, 5 bases remained unmatched. Here the CDR3 DNA reads TGTGCCAGCAGCTCGAGACTAGCCGACGAGCAGTACTTC. This encodes CASSSRLADEQYF.

The V and J genes are TRBV25-1 and TRBJ1-1; D is uncertain. The length of the CDR3 is 12 residues. V was trimmed by 7 bases and J by 7 bases, leaving 13 bases between them. CDR1 and CDR2 from the germline V gene are MGHDK and SYGVNS. Here the CDR3 DNA reads TGTGCCAGCACGGCCCTTAGAGGTGAAGCTTTCTTT. Protein sequence: CASTALRGEAFF.

This chain uses TRBV11-2 with TRBJ1-6; D gene uncertain. Trimming cost V 1 base and J 7 bases, with 11 bases left between them. CDR3 length: 15 amino acids. Germline lookup yields CDR1 SGHAT and CDR2 FQNNGV. CDR3 loop: CASSLVSVTNSPLHF. DNA for the CDR3: TGTGCCAGCAGCTTAGTATCGGTGACCAATTCACCCCTCCACTTT.

This clone was detected only a few times. This chain joins TRBV28 and TRBJ1-2, with 7 bases aligning to TRBD1. Germline V gene sequence: CDR1 MDHEN, CDR2 SYDVKM. CDR3 length: 11 amino acids. The CDR3 coding sequence is TGTGGAACAGGGGTCGAATATGGCTACACCTTC. This gives the protein CGTGVEYGYTF.

This chain links TRBV9 with TRBJ2-3; D remains ambiguous. V lost 1 base and J 4 bases, leaving 10 bases between the germline ends. Germline V CDR1 and CDR2: SGDLS, YYNGEE. The CDR3 is 14 residues long. In DNA, the CDR3 is TGTGCCAGCAGCGTATCTGGGAATGCAGATACGCAGTATTTT. This translates into CASSVSGNADTQYF.

The V gene is TRBV7-2, the J gene TRBJ2-7; possibly TRBD1 for D (6 bases). The germline CDR1 and CDR2 sequences are SGHTA and FQGNSA. The CDR3 runs 14 residues. The V and J ends lost 1 base and 2 bases respectively, with 9 bases between them. CDR3 DNA: TGTGCCAGCAGCTTAGGGGGGCGGACCTACGAGCAGTACTTC. Translation gives CASSLGGRTYEQYF.